The rows below give T cell receptor beta chains drawn from one sample of a study of neurological immune-mediated disorders. TCRdb re-called the 5' RACE reads through MiXCR, storing one row per CDR3 protein. The sample lists more than 50,000 distinct CDR3 sequences; more than 9.5% were seen once. The sequenced sample was PBMCs. Receptor source: a man aged 55 to 69 in good health. Each CDR3 is given with its conserved first and last residue. Fields, in order: D gene, J gene, clone size, V gene, CDR3 DNA, CDR3 protein. The D gene is left open where the match is weak. Only some rows state a clone size, as once, few, many or a class for expanded clones.

d_call: -; j_call: TRBJ1-4; clone_size: many; v_call: TRBV7-9; cdr3_nt: TGTGCCAGCAGCTTAGGGTCCTTGGAACTGTTTTTT; cdr3_aa: CASSLGSLELFF
d_call: -; j_call: TRBJ2-7; clone_size: -; v_call: TRBV7-8; cdr3_nt: TGTGCCAGCAGCTTAGACAGGGTGGCCTACGAGCAGTACTTC; cdr3_aa: CASSLDRVAYEQYF
d_call: TRBD2; j_call: TRBJ2-3; clone_size: many; v_call: TRBV15; cdr3_nt: TGTGCCACCAGCATTGGACTAGCGGTGTCAGATACGCAGTATTTT; cdr3_aa: CATSIGLAVSDTQYF
d_call: TRBD1; j_call: TRBJ2-7; clone_size: many; v_call: TRBV7-2; cdr3_nt: TGTGCCAGCAGCCTCTCTGGGACAGCTTACGAGCAGTACTTC; cdr3_aa: CASSLSGTAYEQYF
d_call: TRBD1; j_call: TRBJ2-7; clone_size: many; v_call: TRBV20-1; cdr3_nt: TGCAGTGCTAGAGGGGACAGGGACTACGAGCAGTACTTC; cdr3_aa: CSARGDRDYEQYF
d_call: TRBD1; j_call: TRBJ1-6; clone_size: -; v_call: TRBV7-6; cdr3_nt: TGTGCCAGCAGCATCGCCGGGACAGGGGAGCGGTCACCCCTCCACTTT; cdr3_aa: CASSIAGTGERSPLHF
d_call: TRBD2; j_call: TRBJ2-7; clone_size: many; v_call: TRBV18; cdr3_nt: TGTGCCAGCTCACCAACGAGCGGGGGATCCTACGAGCAGTACTTC; cdr3_aa: CASSPTSGGSYEQYF
d_call: -; j_call: TRBJ1-2; clone_size: many; v_call: TRBV27; cdr3_nt: TGTGCCAGCAGTTCCCGTCGACGAGGGCCATCCTATGGCTACACCTTC; cdr3_aa: CASSSRRRGPSYGYTF
d_call: TRBD1; j_call: TRBJ1-1; clone_size: many; v_call: TRBV9; cdr3_nt: TGTGCCAGCAGCGTAGTTGGGCAGGGGGACACTGAAGCTTTCTTT; cdr3_aa: CASSVVGQGDTEAFF
d_call: TRBD1; j_call: TRBJ2-7; clone_size: few; v_call: TRBV12-3/TRBV12-4; cdr3_nt: TGTGCCAGCAGTTTCCGGGCAGGGGGCTACGAGCAGTACTTC; cdr3_aa: CASSFRAGGYEQYF
d_call: TRBD1; j_call: TRBJ2-1; clone_size: many; v_call: TRBV25-1; cdr3_nt: TGTGCCAGCAGTGGCAACAGGGGGAAGAATTCCTACAATGAGCAGTTCTTC; cdr3_aa: CASSGNRGKNSYNEQFF
d_call: -; j_call: TRBJ2-1; clone_size: many; v_call: TRBV5-1; cdr3_nt: TGCGCCAGCGGGTATGCGGGCTCCTACAATGAGCAGTTCTTC; cdr3_aa: CASGYAGSYNEQFF
d_call: TRBD1; j_call: TRBJ2-3; clone_size: many; v_call: TRBV27; cdr3_nt: TGTGCCAGCAGACAGACAGGGCCCCTCACCACAGATACGCAGTATTTT; cdr3_aa: CASRQTGPLTTDTQYF
d_call: TRBD1; j_call: TRBJ1-2; clone_size: many; v_call: TRBV7-2; cdr3_nt: TGTGCCAGCAGCTCGACGACAGGGGGCGGTGGCTACACCTTC; cdr3_aa: CASSSTTGGGGYTF
d_call: TRBD1; j_call: TRBJ1-2; clone_size: -; v_call: TRBV6-6; cdr3_nt: TGTGCCAGCAGTTACTCGAAAGCTCAGGGGGCCTTTAACTATGGCTACACCTTC; cdr3_aa: CASSYSKAQGAFNYGYTF
d_call: -; j_call: TRBJ2-3; clone_size: many; v_call: TRBV6-6; cdr3_nt: TGTGCCAGCAGTTATGGGGTTGCGCGCACAGATACGCAGTATTTT; cdr3_aa: CASSYGVARTDTQYF
d_call: -; j_call: TRBJ1-4; clone_size: many; v_call: TRBV7-6; cdr3_nt: TGTGCCAGCAGCTTTGGGAATGAAAAACTGTTTTTT; cdr3_aa: CASSFGNEKLFF
d_call: -; j_call: TRBJ1-5; clone_size: many; v_call: TRBV28; cdr3_nt: TGTGCCAGCACCACCTACCAAGTCCCCCAGCATTTT; cdr3_aa: CASTTYQVPQHF